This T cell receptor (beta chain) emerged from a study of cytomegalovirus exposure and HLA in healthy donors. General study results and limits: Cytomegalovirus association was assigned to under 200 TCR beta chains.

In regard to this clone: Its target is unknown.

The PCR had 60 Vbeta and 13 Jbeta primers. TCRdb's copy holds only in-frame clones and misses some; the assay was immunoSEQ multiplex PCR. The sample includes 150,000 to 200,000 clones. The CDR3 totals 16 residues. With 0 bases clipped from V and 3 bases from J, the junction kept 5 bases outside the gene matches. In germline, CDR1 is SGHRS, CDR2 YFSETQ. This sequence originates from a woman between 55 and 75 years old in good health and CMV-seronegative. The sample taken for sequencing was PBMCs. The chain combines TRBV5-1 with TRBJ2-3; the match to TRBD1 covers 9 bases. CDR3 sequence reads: CASSLVGQGLTDTQYF. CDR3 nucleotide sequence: TGCGCCAGCAGCTTGGTGGGACAGGGCCTAACAGATACGCAGTATTTT.